The present T cell receptor beta chain was sequenced within a study of shared clonotypes between healthy human individuals. Study overall: Used for every donor were three CD4 naive, three CD4 memory, two CD8 naive and one CD8 memory plate.

V was cut by 3 bases and J by 6 bases, with 14 bases left in between. CDR1 and CDR2 (germline): LGHNA, YNFKEQ. This CDR3 spans 14 amino acids. Using immunoSEQ multiplex PCR, the repertoire was profiled, and TCRdb retains in-frame clones only, with some absent. The sample consists of around 690,000 clones, about 90% of them appearing once. CD8 memory combined CD45RO+ cells with CCR7-negative CD45RA+ TemRA cells. The gene calls are TRBV4-2 and TRBJ1-1; D gene uncertain. The TCR was taken from a man between 18 and 29 years old in good health. Some clones in this sample may be carry-over from other donors' samples. Source material: memory CD8+ T cells from PBMCs. Subset in this sample: CD45RO+ cells pooled with CCR7-negative TemRA cells. Written as DNA, the CDR3 is TGTGCCAGCAGCCAGACCTTCTTAGGGTCTGAAGCTTTCTTT. The encoded protein is CASSQTFLGSEAFF.